The 28 T cell receptor beta chains below all came from one sample that was sequenced in a study of blood T cell repertoires in COVID-19. Sequenced by immunoSEQ multiplex PCR; TCRdb stores in-frame clones only, minus some. The repertoire includes a few hundred thousand clones, around 91% of them detected once, and roughly 4.3% sits in the top ten. The sequenced sample was PBMCs or T cells enriched from blood (not recorded which). The source of these receptors is a woman aged 18-35 years with acute COVID-19.

The chain is built from TRBV28 and TRBJ1-6; tentative D call: TRBD1 (6 bases). Germline V gives CDR1 MDHEN, CDR2 SYDVKM. The CDR3 contains 15 residues. V lost 7 bases, J lost 4 bases, and 14 bases lay in between. CDR3 nucleotides: TGTGCCAGCATGGGGGCCCAACCGTATAATTCACCCCTCCACTTT. It encodes CASMGAQPYNSPLHF.

The genes are TRBV28 and TRBJ1-1, with 8 bases lining up with TRBD1. Germline-derived CDR1 and CDR2 are MDHEN and SYDVKM. The CDR3 runs 15 residues. V was pared by 4 bases and J by 3 bases, with 7 bases of the junction left unmatched. The CDR3 DNA sequence: TGTGCCAGCAGTTCCCATGGACAGGGCTACACTGAAGCTTTCTTT. Translating it yields CASSSHGQGYTEAFF. The full variable domain, in which reference TRBV28 and TRBJ1-1 provide the parts outside the CDR3, is DVKVTQSSRYLVKRTGEKVFLECVQDMDHENMFWYRQDPGLGLRLIYFSYDVKMKEKGDIPEGYSVSREKKERFSLILESASTNQTSMYLCASSSHGQGYTEAFFGQGTRLTVV.

The chain couples TRBV7-3 to TRBJ2-1; perhaps TRBD2 as D (5 bases). CDR1 is SGHTA and CDR2 is FQGTGA in the germline V gene. V shed 5 bases and J shed 7 bases, with 15 bases lying between them. This CDR3 comprises 14 residues. CDR3 protein: CASSPEGGLNEQFF. CDR3 in DNA: TGTGCCAGCAGCCCCGAGGGCGGCTTAAATGAGCAGTTCTTC. Full variable domain (remainder filled in from reference TRBV7-3 and TRBJ2-1): GAGVSQTPSNKVTEKGKYVELRCDPISGHTALYWYRQSLGQGPEFLIYFQGTGAADDSGLPNDRFFAVRPEGSVSTLKIQRTERGDSAVYLCASSPEGGLNEQFFGPGTRLTVL.

The V call is TRBV9, the J call TRBJ2-7, with 7 nucleotides matching TRBD1. V was clipped by 4 bases and J by 4 bases; unmatched bases: 11. This CDR3 contains 15 residues. Germline CDR1 SGDLS, CDR2 YYNGEE. CDR3 residues: CASSPAGTALYEQYF. In DNA form, the CDR3 reads TGTGCCAGCAGCCCCGCCGGGACAGCCCTTTACGAGCAGTACTTC.

The J gene is TRBJ2-1, the V gene TRBV11-3; D may be TRBD2 (7 bases). The V end lost 8 bases, the J end lost 9 bases, and 23 bases lay between the germline ends. The germline gives CDR1 SGHNT, CDR2 YENEEA. This CDR3 comprises 15 residues. For the CDR3, the DNA is TGTGCCAGCCGTTCTTTAGGGGGAGGGGAACTTGAGCAGTTCTTC. This encodes CASRSLGGGELEQFF.

J is TRBJ2-1 and V is TRBV10-3, with 9 bases lining up with TRBD2. V was pared by 5 bases and J by 7 bases, with 15 bases of the junction left unmatched. The germline CDR1 and CDR2 sequences are ENHRY and SYGVKD. This CDR3 comprises 17 residues. The CDR3 loop is CAISPAVLAGGGNEQFF. The CDR3 nucleotides read TGTGCCATCAGTCCCGCTGTACTAGCGGGCGGGGGTAATGAGCAGTTCTTC.

The chain carries TRBV28 and TRBJ1-3; possibly TRBD1 for D (5 bases). This CDR3 is built from 13 residues. The V gene lost 6 bases and the J gene lost 4 bases, with 10 bases spanning the gap. Germline V gene data show CDR1 as MDHEN and CDR2 as SYDVKM. The CDR3 nucleotides are TGTGCCAGCAGCTTGACAGCAGGAAACACCATATATTTT. Protein: CASSLTAGNTIYF.

The chain carries TRBV5-5 and TRBJ1-1, with 7 bases lining up with TRBD1. V trimming: 4 bases; J trimming: 3 bases; junction bases outside the gene matches: 3. The germline V gene encodes CDR1 SGHKS and CDR2 YYEKEE (reference sequence). This CDR3 spans 13 amino acids. The CDR3 is CASSTGVDTEAFF. DNA of the CDR3: TGTGCCAGCAGCACAGGGGTCGACACTGAAGCTTTCTTT.

V gene TRBV9 combines with J gene TRBJ2-4, with D perhaps TRBD2 (6 bases). CDR3 length: 17 residues. Germline CDR1 SGDLS, CDR2 YYNGEE. Trimming pared 0 bases from V and 7 bases from J, leaving 20 bases between. This CDR3 reads CASSVGASAGRGNIQYF. In DNA, the CDR3 is TGTGCCAGCAGCGTAGGGGCTTCCGCCGGTCGGGGGAACATTCAGTACTTC.

The chain couples TRBV12-3 or TRBV12-4 to TRBJ2-7; perhaps TRBD1 as D (6 bases). Deletions cut 3 bases from V and 9 bases from J, with 12 bases between. The CDR3 covers 12 residues. The CDR3 DNA follows: TGTGCCAGCAGTTTGGAAACAGGGCGGCAGTACTTC. Translated, it gives CASSLETGRQYF.

About this clone: The same CDR3 arises from other DNA sequences in this sample as well. This chain links TRBV28 with TRBJ2-1, with D perhaps matching TRBD1 (5 bases). The CDR3 runs to 14 residues. Trimming shortened V by 1 base and J by 4 bases, and 8 bases separated the two germline ends. The germline gives CDR1 MDHEN, CDR2 SYDVKM. The CDR3 nucleotides read TGTGCCAGCAGTTTATTACCAGGGTACAATGAGCAGTTCTTC. Amino acid sequence: CASSLLPGYNEQFF.

This chain joins TRBV24-1 and TRBJ1-2, with D tentatively TRBD1 (5 bases). The CDR3 loop spans 13 amino acids. Per germline, CDR1 KGHDR and CDR2 SFDVKD. Trimming removed 4 bases at V and 4 bases at J, with 9 bases between. The CDR3 is CATSDRDFYGYTF. For the CDR3, the DNA is TGTGCCACCAGTGACCGGGACTTCTATGGCTACACCTTC.

Concerning this clone itself: This same CDR3 is encoded by further DNA sequences in the sample. This chain links TRBV24-1 with TRBJ2-2; 8 bases align to TRBD2. The CDR3 sequence is 19 residues long. Germline assignment: CDR1 KGHDR and CDR2 SFDVKD. Trimming at V came to 3 bases and at J to 1 base, leaving 12 bases not matched to a gene. CDR3 in amino acids: CATSDHGTSGSLNTGELFF. The CDR3 bases are TGTGCCACCAGTGATCACGGGACTAGTGGGAGTTTGAACACCGGGGAGCTGTTTTTT.

On this clone itself: At one boundary the junction diverges from the germline segment, which might be a read error. This sequence joins TRBV19 and TRBJ1-2; D unclear. This CDR3 has 11 residues. The germline gives CDR1 LNHDA, CDR2 SQIVND (reference sequence). The CDR3: CASSLADEVLF. The CDR3 region has the DNA TGTGCCAGTAGTCTAGCCGATGAGGTCCTCTTC.

This clone showed up many times. V is TRBV3-1 (or the pseudogene TRBV3-2) and J is TRBJ1-2, with TRBD1 matching over 7 bases. V was pared by 4 bases and J by 4 bases, with 6 bases of the junction left unmatched. The CDR3 runs to 14 residues. The germline CDR1 and CDR2 sequences are LGHDT and YNNKEL (reference sequence). The CDR3 spells CASSPLDRAYGYTF. CDR3 sequence (DNA): TGTGCCAGCAGCCCCCTCGACAGGGCCTATGGCTACACCTTC.

This chain uses TRBV28 with TRBJ1-5; D is unresolved. V gave up 3 bases and J gave up 5 bases, with 8 bases separating them. Per the germline V gene, CDR1 is MDHEN and CDR2 is SYDVKM. The length of the CDR3 is 13 residues. In nucleotides, the CDR3 is TGTGCCAGCAGTTTTATGCGCGATCAGCCCCAGCATTTT. Amino acid sequence: CASSFMRDQPQHF.

This rearrangement joins TRBV7-9 to TRBJ1-2; the D gene is possibly TRBD1 (5 bases). This CDR3 is 13 amino acids long. V was trimmed by 7 bases and J by 4 bases, leaving 13 bases between them. Germline values: CDR1 SEHNR, CDR2 FQNEAQ (reference sequence). This CDR3 is CASTLTVTYGYTF. Here the CDR3 DNA reads TGTGCCAGCACCCTGACAGTGACCTATGGCTACACCTTC.

The chain links TRBV19 to TRBJ1-5; no definite D call. The CDR3 loop spans 15 amino acids. CDR1 is LNHDA and CDR2 is SQIVND in the germline V gene (reference sequence). Trimming cost V 5 bases and J 4 bases, with 15 bases left between them. CDR3 coding DNA: TGTGCCAGTAGTGTGTTCTGGCTCCCTAATCAGCCCCAGCATTTT. It is translated as CASSVFWLPNQPQHF.

This clone was detected once. The CDR3 sequence is CASSLSEDYGYTF. CDR3 nucleotide sequence: TGTGCCAGCTCACTTTCCGAGGACTATGGCTACACCTTC. The gene calls are TRBV18 and TRBJ1-2; no clear D gene. Germline V lookup: CDR1 KGHSH, CDR2 LQKENI. The CDR3 runs 13 residues. V was clipped by 4 bases and J by 3 bases, with 9 bases between them.

The J gene is TRBJ1-1, the V gene TRBV5-6; D not certain. The V gene lost 4 bases and the J gene lost 11 bases, with 24 bases spanning the gap. Germline CDR1 and CDR2: SGHDT and YYEEEE. The CDR3 is made up of 15 amino acids. Here the CDR3 reads CASSPWTDYTTEAFF. The CDR3 DNA follows: TGTGCCAGCAGCCCCTGGACTGACTATACTACCGAGGCTTTCTTT.

The chain carries TRBV11-3 and TRBJ2-7; perhaps TRBD1 as D (6 bases). The CDR3 has 15 amino acids. Trimming pared 2 bases from V and 1 base from J, leaving 12 bases between. The germline gives CDR1 SGHNT, CDR2 YENEEA. DNA for the CDR3: TGTGCCAGCAGCTTAAGCAGGGGTAGGTCCTACGAGCAGTACTTC. The encoded protein is CASSLSRGRSYEQYF.

This rearrangement joins TRBV5-5 to TRBJ2-7, with D possibly being TRBD2 (6 bases). Germline V gene data show CDR1 as SGHKS and CDR2 as YYEKEE (reference sequence). V lost 1 base to trimming and J lost 2 bases, with 13 bases between them. This CDR3 comprises 15 residues. The CDR3 protein is CASSLTGERPYEQYF. The CDR3 bases are TGTGCCAGCAGCTTGACGGGGGAGCGGCCCTACGAGCAGTACTTC. Full variable domain (rest looked up from reference TRBV5-5 and TRBJ2-7): DAGVTQSPTHLIKTRGQQVTLRCSPISGHKSVSWYQQVLGQGPQFIFQYYEKEERGRGNFPDRFSARQFPNYSSELNVNALLLGDSALYLCASSLTGERPYEQYFGPGTRLTVT.

The chain is built from TRBV28 and TRBJ1-2; the match to TRBD1 covers 8 bases. The CDR3 totals 13 residues. CDR1 is MDHEN and CDR2 is SYDVKM in the germline V gene. Trimming at V came to 3 bases and at J to 7 bases, leaving 4 bases not matched to a gene. The CDR3: CASSLGQGAGYTF. CDR3 nucleotide sequence: TGTGCCAGCAGTTTGGGGCAGGGGGCTGGCTACACCTTC.

This clone was counted between two and nine times. An end of the junction does not agree with germline; a read error may underlie this. This chain uses TRBV5-1 with TRBJ2-1, with TRBD2 matching 9 bases. Germline CDR1 reads SGHRS; CDR2 reads YFSETQ. This CDR3 is built from 16 residues. The CDR3 is CASTLAGGSVTNEQFF. The CDR3 nucleotides read TGCGCCAGCACCTTGGCGGGGGGGAGTGTGACCAATGAGCAGTTCTTC.

The chain carries TRBV3-1 (or the pseudogene TRBV3-2) and TRBJ2-2; 10 nucleotides align to TRBD1. The trim removed 4 bases at V and 0 bases at J, leaving 5 bases unmatched. The CDR3 sequence is 17 residues long. From germline, CDR1 is LGHDT and CDR2 YNNKEL (reference sequence). The CDR3 DNA reads as TGTGCCAGCAGCCCTATGACAGGGGGCGCGAACACCGGGGAGCTGTTTTTT. Its translation is CASSPMTGGANTGELFF.

The V and J genes are TRBV29-1 and TRBJ2-7; 9 nucleotides line up with TRBD1. CDR3 size: 12 residues. Germline V CDR1 and CDR2: SQVTM, ANQGSEA. V lost 4 bases to trimming and J lost 5 bases; unmatched junction nucleotides: 3. The CDR3 DNA is TGCAGCGTTGTGGGACAGGGCCACGAGCAGTACTTC. Its translation is CSVVGQGHEQYF.

The rearrangement joins TRBV2 to TRBJ1-6; possibly TRBD1 for D (5 bases). CDR3 size: 17 residues. The V end was cut by 5 bases, the J end by 8 bases, with 22 bases between. The germline V gene has CDR1 SNHLY and CDR2 FYNNEI. CDR3 region: CASSWTGTGEGYSPLHF. The CDR3 nucleotides read TGTGCCAGCAGTTGGACCGGGACTGGAGAGGGTTATTCACCCCTCCACTTT. The full variable domain, completed using reference TRBV2 and TRBJ1-6, is EPEVTQTPSHQVTQMGQEVILRCVPISNHLYFYWYRQILGQKVEFLVSFYNNEISEKSEIFDDQFSVERPDGSNFTLKIRSTKLEDSAMYFCASSWTGTGEGYSPLHFGNGTRLTVT.

The chain employs TRBV28 and TRBJ1-5; D unresolved. The germline gives CDR1 MDHEN, CDR2 SYDVKM. The CDR3 runs to 13 residues. V dropped 6 bases and J dropped 0 bases, with 6 bases sitting between them. CDR3 sequence reads: CASRLYSNQPQHF. The DNA of the CDR3 is TGTGCCAGCAGACTTTATAGCAATCAGCCCCAGCATTTT.